One sample yielded the 15 T cell receptor beta chains listed below, sequenced in a study of blood T cell repertoires in COVID-19. The table came from immunoSEQ multiplex PCR; TCRdb's copy has only in-frame clones and leaves some out. The sample lists roughly 130,000 clones, about four fifths occurring once. The sample was PBMCs or T cells enriched from blood (not recorded which). The receptors come from a man aged 35 to 55 with acute COVID-19.

The chain carries TRBV4-3 and TRBJ1-2; D is ambiguous. Germline values: CDR1 LGHNA, CDR2 YSLEER. The CDR3 has 15 amino acids. The V and J ends lost 0 bases and 3 bases respectively, with 11 bases between them. In DNA, the CDR3 is TGCGCCAGCAGCCAAGAATGGCAGGCTGACTATGGCTACACCTTC. Encoded protein: CASSQEWQADYGYTF.

The chain uses TRBV11-2 and TRBJ2-3; 7 bases are a match to TRBD2. The CDR3 consists of 15 residues. The J segment lost 5 bases and the V segment lost 5 bases, leaving 10 bases of the junction unmatched. Looked up from germline, CDR1 is SGHAT and CDR2 is FQNNGV. CDR3 sequence (DNA): TGTGCCAGCAGCCTTCGAGGGGCGGGAGAAGATACGCAGTATTTT. It encodes CASSLRGAGEDTQYF.

The chain couples TRBV5-1 to TRBJ1-2; 7 bases fit TRBD1. Germline V lookup: CDR1 SGHRS, CDR2 YFSETQ. The CDR3 loop spans 14 amino acids. V dropped 3 bases and J dropped 6; count of bases not matched to a gene: 8. CDR3 in DNA: TGCGCCAGCAGCTCGCTGGTACAGGGGAATGGCTACACCTTC. Translating gives CASSSLVQGNGYTF.

V and J are TRBV7-8 and TRBJ2-1; the match to TRBD2 covers 14 bases. Germline V CDR1 and CDR2: SGHVS, FQNEAQ. J was trimmed by 9 bases and V by 2 bases; bases with no gene match: 3. CDR3 size: 15 residues. The CDR3 DNA follows: TGTGCCAGCAGCTTATCAGGACTAGCGGGAGGTGAGCAGTTCTTC. Its protein product is CASSLSGLAGGEQFF.

The chain uses TRBV7-9 and TRBJ2-4; perhaps TRBD1 as D (6 bases). Trimming pared 3 bases from V and 6 bases from J, leaving 9 bases between. The CDR3 is made up of 13 amino acids. Germline V CDR1 and CDR2: SEHNR, FQNEAQ (reference sequence). The CDR3 DNA reads as TGTGCCAGCAGCTTGGAACAGGGAAACATTCAGTACTTC. Translated, it gives CASSLEQGNIQYF.

V gene TRBV6-5 combines with J gene TRBJ2-3, with D perhaps matching TRBD1 (5 bases). V was shortened by 10 bases and J by 1 base, with 12 bases between the two germline ends. This CDR3 is built from 13 residues. CDR1 MNHEY and CDR2 SVGAGI come from the germline V gene. In nucleotides, the CDR3 is TGTGCCACTCAGTCCAGGGGCACAGATACGCAGTATTTT. Translation gives CATQSRGTDTQYF.

The V call is TRBV15, the J call TRBJ2-7, with 8 bases identical to TRBD2. J lost 0 bases, V lost 5 bases, and 9 bases had no gene match. Germline V gene lookup returns CDR1 LNHNV and CDR2 YYDKDF (reference sequence). There are 16 residues in the CDR3. CDR3 in amino acids: CATSGGASGFSYEQYF. In DNA, the CDR3 is TGTGCCACCAGCGGAGGAGCTAGCGGGTTCTCCTACGAGCAGTACTTC. The variable domain in full, completed from reference TRBV15 and TRBJ2-7, reads DAMVIQNPRYQVTQFGKPVTLSCSQTLNHNVMYWYQQKSSQAPKLLFHYYDKDFNNEADTPDNFQSRRPNTSFCFLDIRSPGLGDTAMYLCATSGGASGFSYEQYFGPGTRLTVT.

The rearrangement links TRBV11-2 to TRBJ1-1; TRBD1 matches 9 bases. The CDR3 loop spans 15 amino acids. CDR1 and CDR2 from the germline V gene are SGHAT and FQNNGV. Unmatched junction bases numbered 4, after V lost 1 base and J lost 4 bases. This CDR3 reads CASSLGGTGITEAFF. CDR3 sequence (DNA): TGTGCCAGCAGCTTAGGGGGGACAGGGATCACTGAAGCTTTCTTT. Full variable domain (outside the CDR3, taken from reference TRBV11-2 and TRBJ1-1): EAGVAQSPRYKIIEKRQSVAFWCNPISGHATLYWYQQILGQGPKLLIQFQNNGVVDDSQLPKDRFSAERLKGVDSTLKIQPAKLEDSAVYLCASSLGGTGITEAFFGQGTRLTVV.

CDR3 DNA sequence: TGTGCCAGCAGCCTCGCGACAACCTACGAGCAGTACTTC. This encodes CASSLATTYEQYF. The chain employs TRBV7-2 and TRBJ2-7; unclear D gene. The CDR3 extends over 13 amino acids. The germline V gene has CDR1 SGHTA and CDR2 FQGNSA. Trimming pared 5 bases from V and 2 bases from J, leaving 10 bases between.

The gene calls are TRBV7-9 and TRBJ2-3; 9 bases match TRBD2. CDR1 and CDR2 from the germline V gene are SEHNR and FQNEAQ (reference sequence). J was trimmed by 0 bases and V by 4 bases; bases with no gene match: 2. This CDR3 region has 15 residues. This CDR3 is CASSSSGVSTDTQYF. CDR3 DNA sequence: TGTGCCAGCAGCTCTAGCGGGGTGAGCACAGATACGCAGTATTTT.

This chain connects TRBV25-1 to TRBJ2-7; 7 bases map to TRBD1. V gave up 4 bases and J gave up 4 bases; unmatched junction bases: 10. This CDR3 spans 15 amino acids. The germline gives CDR1 MGHDK, CDR2 SYGVNS. The CDR3, as DNA: TGTGCCAGCAGTGGGGTCACCGGGACAGTTTACGAGCAGTACTTC. As protein: CASSGVTGTVYEQYF.

This chain uses TRBV2 with TRBJ2-7; D is perhaps TRBD2 (6 bases). The CDR3 spans 14 residues. The germline V gene encodes CDR1 SNHLY and CDR2 FYNNEI. The ends were cut back, 1 base at V and 4 bases at J, with 11 bases in the middle. DNA for the CDR3: TGTGCCAGCAGTGAAGAATCGGGGGTTTACGAGCAGTACTTC. Amino acids: CASSEESGVYEQYF.

The gene calls are TRBV7-2 and TRBJ1-6; no definite D call. The CDR3 runs to 12 residues. Germline CDR1 reads SGHTA; CDR2 reads FQGNSA. Trimming took off 1 base at V and 9 bases at J, with 4 bases between the two ends. CDR3 sequence: CASSLDTSPLHF. DNA of the CDR3: TGTGCCAGCAGCTTAGACACTTCACCCCTCCACTTT.

This chain links TRBV7-9 with TRBJ2-7; D is possibly TRBD1 (7 bases). Trimming cost V 5 bases and J 4 bases, with 9 bases left between them. This CDR3 spans 12 amino acids. Germline-derived CDR1 and CDR2 are SEHNR and FQNEAQ (reference sequence). The CDR3 bases are TGTGCCAGCAGCCCAGGGGGGTACGAGCAGTACTTC. Its translation is CASSPGGYEQYF.

This clone was counted only a few times. The chain is built from TRBV4-3 and TRBJ2-7; TRBD1 matches at 7 bases. Germline CDR1 LGHNA, CDR2 YSLEER. The trim removed 0 bases at V and 4 bases at J, leaving 6 bases unmatched. The CDR3 spans 15 residues. CDR3: CASSQEFQGDYEQYF. The CDR3 DNA is TGCGCCAGCAGCCAAGAGTTCCAGGGGGATTACGAGCAGTACTTC.